Shown below are 16 T cell receptor beta chains from a single sample sequenced in a study of blood T cell repertoires in COVID-19. The data were produced by immunoSEQ multiplex PCR, yet TCRdb's version contains in-frame clones alone and is incomplete. Here the sample spans 97,000 or so clones, just under 95% being singletons. The sequenced material came from peripheral blood. These receptor sequences come from a woman in her 50s with COVID-19, enrolled during active disease.

V gene TRBV5-6 combines with J gene TRBJ1-3; weak D call: TRBD1 (5 bases). V lost 1 base and J 0 bases, leaving 11 bases between the germline ends. The CDR3 is 16 amino acids. CDR1 is SGHDT, CDR2 YYEEEE, per germline. The CDR3 loop is CASSLWGLYSGNTIYF. The CDR3, as DNA: TGTGCCAGCAGCTTGTGGGGACTTTACTCTGGAAACACCATATATTTT. Supplemented by reference TRBV5-6 and TRBJ1-3, the full variable domain reads DAGVTQSPTHLIKTRGQQVTLRCSPKSGHDTVSWYQQALGQGPQFIFQYYEEEERQRGNFPDRFSGHQFPNYSSELNVNALLLGDSALYLCASSLWGLYSGNTIYFGEGSWLTVV.

This rearrangement joins TRBV27 to TRBJ2-7, with a possible D match to TRBD1 (6 bases). This CDR3 is 13 amino acids long. Per germline, CDR1 MNHEY and CDR2 SMNVEV (reference sequence). V dropped 10 bases and J dropped 6 bases, with 19 bases sitting between them. This CDR3 reads CATQQGPGTEQYF. In nucleotides, the CDR3 is TGTGCCACTCAACAGGGCCCGGGGACCGAGCAGTACTTC.

This rearrangement joins TRBV30 to TRBJ1-1; D gene unclear. The CDR3 is 13 amino acids. Trimming took 0 bases from V and 2 from J, leaving 7 bases between them. Germline V gene lookup returns CDR1 GTSNPN and CDR2 SVGIG (reference sequence). CDR3 DNA: TGTGCCTGGAGTGTAATTCCTAACACTGAAGCTTTCTTT. It codes for CAWSVIPNTEAFF.

The chain recombines TRBV6-5 with TRBJ1-4, with D perhaps TRBD1 (5 bases). V was clipped by 6 bases and J by 8 bases, with 16 bases between them. This CDR3 is built from 14 residues. Germline lookup yields CDR1 MNHEY and CDR2 SVGAGI. The CDR3 sequence is CASSPREGLEKLFF. DNA for the CDR3: TGTGCCAGCAGCCCCAGGGAAGGCTTAGAAAAACTGTTTTTT.

The chain is built from TRBV19 and TRBJ2-2; TRBD1 might be the D (5 bases). The germline CDR1 and CDR2 sequences are LNHDA and SQIVND (reference sequence). The CDR3 length is 13 residues. Deletions cut 3 bases from V and 7 bases from J, with 9 bases between. This CDR3 is CASSIQGSGELFF. CDR3 coding DNA: TGTGCCAGTAGTATTCAGGGTAGCGGGGAGCTGTTTTTT.

The chain combines TRBV6-5 with TRBJ2-2, with D tentatively TRBD2 (6 bases). V dropped 5 bases and J dropped 6 bases, with 16 bases sitting between them. The germline V gene encodes CDR1 MNHEY and CDR2 SVGAGI. There are 15 residues in the CDR3. CDR3 nucleotides: TGTGCCAGCAGTCAGACGAGGACTATATCCGGGGAGCTGTTTTTT. Its translation is CASSQTRTISGELFF.

The V call is TRBV28, the J call TRBJ1-4, with a tentative D call TRBD1 (6 bases). The CDR3 loop spans 15 amino acids. Trimming shortened V by 5 bases and J by 1 base, and 11 bases separated the two germline ends. Per the germline V gene, CDR1 is MDHEN and CDR2 is SYDVKM. CDR3 sequence: CASSTTGRTNEKLFF. DNA of the CDR3: TGTGCCAGCAGTACCACAGGGAGAACTAATGAAAAACTGTTTTTT. The full variable domain, rest sourced from reference TRBV28 and TRBJ1-4, is DVKVTQSSRYLVKRTGEKVFLECVQDMDHENMFWYRQDPGLGLRLIYFSYDVKMKEKGDIPEGYSVSREKKERFSLILESASTNQTSMYLCASSTTGRTNEKLFFGSGTQLSVL.

V is TRBV5-1 and J is TRBJ1-2; a weak D match, TRBD1 (5 bases). The V and J ends lost 2 bases and 1 base respectively, with 12 bases between them. CDR3 length equals 15 residues. CDR1 is SGHRS and CDR2 is YFSETQ in the germline V gene. The CDR3 here is CASSFAGRDNYGYTF. The CDR3, as DNA: TGCGCCAGCAGCTTCGCTGGCAGGGATAACTATGGCTACACCTTC.

V is TRBV24-1 and J is TRBJ2-2; 7 nucleotides match TRBD1. The CDR3 is 16 residues long. In germline, CDR1 is KGHDR, CDR2 SFDVKD. With 4 bases clipped from V and 6 bases from J, the junction kept 10 bases outside the gene matches. The CDR3 reads CATSDSRGTVPGELFF. The CDR3 coding sequence is TGTGCCACCAGTGACTCCAGAGGGACAGTCCCCGGGGAGCTGTTTTTT.

The rearrangement joins TRBV3-1 (or the pseudogene TRBV3-2) to TRBJ2-5; unclear D gene. Trimming stripped 6 bases from V and 1 base from J, with 9 bases between. The CDR3 has 13 amino acids. The germline V gene has CDR1 LGHDT and CDR2 YNNKEL (reference sequence). The DNA of the CDR3 is TGTGCCAGCAGGGAAGGAGTCCAAGAGACCCAGTACTTC. This gives the protein CASREGVQETQYF.

This chain links TRBV4-3 with TRBJ1-1; D is undetermined. V was pared by 0 bases and J by 2 bases, with 4 bases between. CDR1 is LGHNA and CDR2 is YSLEER in the germline V gene. The CDR3 has 13 residues. This CDR3 reads CASSQDRNTEAFF. CDR3 nucleotide sequence: TGCGCCAGCAGCCAAGATAGAAACACTGAAGCTTTCTTT.

The chain employs TRBV9 and TRBJ2-2; D perhaps matches TRBD1 (5 bases). CDR1 and CDR2 from the germline V gene are SGDLS and YYNGEE. Trimming removed 0 bases at V and 5 bases at J, with 17 bases between. This CDR3 comprises 17 residues. The CDR3 protein is CASSVVGADSGTGELFF. The CDR3 DNA follows: TGTGCCAGCAGCGTAGTAGGAGCCGACAGTGGAACCGGGGAGCTGTTTTTT.

The V call is TRBV30, the J call TRBJ1-1; D is uncertain. Trimming removed 8 bases at V and 0 bases at J, with 10 bases between. CDR3 length equals 12 residues. CDR1 is GTSNPN and CDR2 is SVGIG in the germline V gene (reference sequence). The CDR3 nucleotides read TGTGCCGTGTGGCATTTGAACACTGAAGCTTTCTTT. Translating gives CAVWHLNTEAFF. The full variable domain, rest sourced from reference TRBV30 and TRBJ1-1, is SQTIHQWPATLVQPVGSPLSLECTVEGTSNPNLYWYRQAAGRGLQLLFYSVGIGQISSEVPQNLSASRPQDRQFILSSKKLLLSDSGFYLCAVWHLNTEAFFGQGTRLTVV.

V and J are TRBV30 and TRBJ1-1; maybe TRBD1 (6 bases). The length of the CDR3 is 16 residues. The germline CDR1 and CDR2 sequences are GTSNPN and SVGIG (reference sequence). V was cut by 0 bases and J by 6 bases, with 20 bases left in between. CDR3 in DNA: TGTGCCTGGAGTGTACAGGGACCCGGGGTAACGTCTGAAGCTTTCTTT. Encoded protein: CAWSVQGPGVTSEAFF.

The chain links TRBV7-9 to TRBJ2-3; 12 bases map to TRBD2. V was pared by 5 bases and J by 3 bases, with 3 bases of the junction left unmatched. Germline assignment: CDR1 SEHNR and CDR2 FQNEAQ (reference sequence). This CDR3 region has 15 residues. CDR3 residues: CASSRTSGATDTQYF. Here the CDR3 DNA reads TGTGCCAGCAGCCGGACTAGCGGGGCAACAGATACGCAGTATTTT.

The V call is TRBV27, the J call TRBJ1-1; D perhaps matches TRBD1 (5 bases). Trimming removed 4 bases from V and 3 bases from J, with 9 bases in between. CDR3 length: 13 residues. The V gene's germline CDR1 is MNHEY and CDR2 SMNVEV (reference sequence). The CDR3 DNA reads as TGTGCCAGCAGTTCAGGGTGGGACACTGAAGCTTTCTTT. Amino acid sequence: CASSSGWDTEAFF.